The clone carrying this TCR beta chain came up many times. Its antigen remains unknown. Study-level results: Tumor-infiltrating Treg TCR alpha and beta sequences overlapped most with tumor naive CD4+ T cells, then blood naive.

Purified naive CD4+ T cells were depleted of CD25+ Tregs. Full-length variable regions came from constant-region reverse primers plus semi-nested Nested Universal Primer A PCR. TCRdb analysed the 5' RACE reads with MiXCR anew, one entry per CDR3 protein. Of nearly 55,000 distinct CDR3 sequences listed, 15% to 20% are singletons. Germline CDR1 and CDR2: MNHNS and SASEGT. The junction had 6 bases not matched to a gene; V was cut back by 8 bases and J by 5 bases. The CDR3 is made up of 14 amino acids. The specimen sequenced was naive CD4+ T cells sorted from blood. The subset is: naive CD4+ T cells, CD4+CD45RA+CD25-. This sequence was found in a female donor with breast cancer. The V call is TRBV6-1, the J call TRBJ2-3; 11 bases match TRBD1. The DNA of the CDR3 is TGTGCCAGCCGGACAGGGGGCTTTGGAGATACGCAGTATTTT. This sequence encodes CASRTGGFGDTQYF.